This T cell receptor (beta chain) was sequenced during a study of blood T cell repertoires in COVID-19. Using immunoSEQ multiplex PCR, the repertoire was profiled, and TCRdb retains in-frame clones only, with some absent. The data contain tens of thousands of clones, just over 85% of them singletons. Looked up from germline, CDR1 is MNHEY and CDR2 is SMNVEV (reference sequence). The CDR3 spans 16 residues. Trimming cost V 1 base and J 3 bases; bases outside gene matches: 7. Source material: peripheral blood. The origin of this receptor is an elderly woman in a cohort sampled during active or convalescent COVID-19. This sequence joins TRBV27 and TRBJ2-7, with TRBD1 matching over 9 bases. Here the CDR3 DNA reads TGTGCCAGCAGTTTATGGGGACAGGGAGGGGGCTACGAGCAGTACTTC. It translates to CASSLWGQGGGYEQYF.